These T cell receptor beta chains were read from a single sample in a study of vaccination effects on CD4 cells after COVID-19. This table comes from immunoSEQ multiplex PCR, and its TCRdb copy is limited to in-frame clones, with some not included. The table shows 32,000 or so clones, with about two thirds occurring only once. Antigens for these TCRs are unknown. The sample here was CD4+ T cells from PBMCs cultured without peptide, taken before COVID-19 vaccination. Every receptor here comes from a human donor who received a COVID-19 vaccine. Each CDR3 is given with its conserved first and last residue. The D gene is left open where the match is weak. Expanded clones are given a class, and other clones once, few, many or no size at all.

TRBD2 TRBJ2-3 NA TRBV10-2 18 CASSESATSGGVTDTQYF TGCGCCAGCAGTGAGTCGGCAACTAGCGGGGGTGTCACAGATACGCAGTATTTT
TRBD2 TRBJ2-5 NA TRBV18 15 CASSPPGLAEETQYF TGTGCCAGCTCACCGCCGGGACTAGCGGAAGAGACCCAGTACTTC
TRBD2 TRBJ2-5 NA TRBV29-1 16 CSVEDRASGIGETQYF TGCAGCGTTGAAGATCGTGCTAGCGGGATCGGAGAGACCCAGTACTTC
TRBD2 TRBJ2-1 NA TRBV29-1 18 CSVEGRAGGLTTYNEQFF TGCAGCGTTGAAGGAAGAGCGGGGGGGCTTACCACCTACAATGAGCAGTTCTTC
NA TRBJ1-5 NA TRBV2 13 CASSGRVNQPQHF TGTGCCAGCAGTGGTAGGGTGAATCAGCCCCAGCATTTT
NA TRBJ1-2 few TRBV20-1 11 CSARTTAGYTF TGCAGTGCTAGAACGACAGCTGGCTACACCTTC
TRBD2 TRBJ2-7 NA TRBV20-1 14 CSASRLAGLYEQYF TGCAGTGCTAGTAGACTAGCGGGACTCTACGAGCAGTACTTC
TRBD1 TRBJ1-6 NA TRBV3-1/TRBV3-2 14 CATTQGQHNSPLHF TGTGCCACCACCCAGGGACAGCATAATTCACCCCTCCACTTT
NA TRBJ1-2 NA TRBV11-2 16 CASSTPFRGPNYGYTF TGTGCCAGCAGCACCCCTTTTCGGGGTCCTAACTATGGCTACACCTTC
NA TRBJ1-3 NA TRBV5-1 17 CASSLEPATSSGNTIYF TGCGCCAGCAGCTTGGAGCCAGCCACGAGCTCTGGAAACACCATATATTTT
NA TRBJ1-1 NA TRBV4-1 12 CASRRENTEAFF TGCGCCAGCAGGAGGGAAAACACTGAAGCTTTCTTT
TRBD1 TRBJ2-2 NA TRBV2 15 CASSEQDRGGGELFF TGTGCCAGCAGTGAGCAGGACAGGGGTGGCGGGGAGCTGTTTTTT
NA TRBJ2-7 NA TRBV5-8 11 CASSLIKEQYF TGTGCCAGCAGCTTGATTAAGGAGCAGTACTTC
TRBD2 TRBJ2-3 few TRBV27 16 CASSSPLAGGTDTQYF TGTGCCAGCAGTTCCCCACTAGCGGGTGGTACAGATACGCAGTATTTT
NA TRBJ2-3 few TRBV18 12 CASSPRADTQYF TGTGCCAGCTCACCGCGGGCAGATACGCAGTATTTT
NA TRBJ1-2 NA TRBV3-1/TRBV3-2 17 CASSQGPTRGGDNGYTF TGTGCCAGCAGCCAAGGCCCCACAAGGGGCGGGGATAATGGCTACACCTTC
NA TRBJ1-3 NA TRBV5-6 15 CASSLGQYSGNTIYF TGTGCCAGCAGCTTGGGTCAATACTCTGGAAACACCATATATTTT
NA TRBJ2-5 NA TRBV6-1 13 CASSEIPQETQYF TGTGCCAGCAGTGAAATCCCACAAGAGACCCAGTACTTC
NA TRBJ2-3 NA TRBV3-1/TRBV3-2 15 CASSQDGANTDTQYF TGTGCCAGCAGCCAAGACGGGGCGAACACAGATACGCAGTATTTT
TRBD1 TRBJ1-1 few TRBV5-1 15 CASSFGDRGLFEAFF TGCGCCAGCAGCTTTGGAGACAGGGGGCTTTTTGAAGCTTTCTTT
NA TRBJ2-1 once TRBV24-1 16 CATSDIRGSSYNEQFF TGTGCCACCAGTGATATACGGGGGAGCTCCTACAATGAGCAGTTCTTC
NA TRBJ2-6 NA TRBV2 13 CASMRQRDNVLTF TGTGCCAGCATGAGACAGAGGGACAACGTCCTGACTTTC
TRBD1 TRBJ2-5 NA TRBV4-1 15 CASKRTGAPQETQYF TGCGCCAGCAAAAGGACAGGGGCCCCCCAAGAGACCCAGTACTTC
NA TRBJ1-6 NA TRBV3-1/TRBV3-2 14 CASSQGQNNSPLHF TGTGCCAGCAGCCAAGGACAGAATAATTCACCCCTCCACTTT
TRBD2 TRBJ2-5 NA TRBV2 16 CAITLGLAGPGETQYF TGTGCCATCACCCTAGGACTAGCGGGACCAGGGGAGACCCAGTACTTC
NA TRBJ1-2 NA TRBV12-3/TRBV12-4 13 CASSFRLLDGYTF TGTGCCAGCAGTTTCAGGCTGCTGGATGGCTACACCTTC
TRBD1 TRBJ1-5 NA TRBV30 15 CAWTYTGDRNQPQHF TGTGCCTGGACCTATACAGGGGATCGCAATCAGCCCCAGCATTTT
NA TRBJ1-1 NA TRBV12-5 15 CASGLELGGGTEAFF TGTGCTAGTGGTTTGGAGTTGGGGGGCGGCACTGAAGCTTTCTTT
TRBD1 TRBJ1-2 once TRBV5-5 16 CASSFDLGQGVYGYTF TGTGCCAGCAGCTTTGACCTCGGACAGGGGGTCTATGGCTACACCTTC
NA TRBJ1-1 NA TRBV5-1 13 CASSPDRDTEAFF TGCGCCAGCAGCCCGGACCGGGACACTGAAGCTTTCTTT
NA TRBJ1-1 NA TRBV10-3 12 CAISLDQAKAFF TGTGCCATCAGTTTAGACCAGGCGAAGGCTTTCTTT
NA TRBJ1-1 once TRBV9 14 CASSLSGPNTEAFF TGTGCCAGCAGCCTCTCCGGGCCGAACACTGAAGCTTTCTTT
TRBD1 TRBJ2-3 few TRBV5-1 16 CASSSTTGQGTDTQYF TGCGCCAGCAGCTCGACCACGGGACAGGGCACAGATACGCAGTATTTT
NA TRBJ1-1 NA TRBV18 11 CASSPRSEAFF TGTGCCAGCTCACCACGCAGTGAAGCTTTCTTT
NA TRBJ1-1 few TRBV27 15 CASSLSGGVNTEAFF TGTGCCAGCAGTTTATCGGGGGGCGTGAACACTGAAGCTTTCTTT
NA TRBJ1-5 NA TRBV28 15 CASSLLTGNNQPQHF TGTGCCAGCAGTTTACTCACAGGGAACAATCAGCCCCAGCATTTT
NA TRBJ1-1 medium-sized TRBV19 14 CASRLGTMNTEAFF TGTGCCAGTAGACTTGGCACAATGAACACTGAAGCTTTCTTT
TRBD2 TRBJ2-2 NA TRBV4-2 15 CASSQGTSGFGELFF TGTGCCAGCAGCCAGGGGACTAGCGGGTTCGGGGAGCTGTTTTTT
NA TRBJ1-1 NA TRBV2 11 CASIRNTEAFF TGTGCCAGCATAAGGAACACTGAAGCTTTCTTT
NA TRBJ1-1 NA TRBV19 15 CASSSVPVASTEAFF TGTGCCAGTAGTTCTGTACCCGTTGCGAGCACTGAAGCTTTCTTT
TRBD2 TRBJ2-5 NA TRBV19 16 CASSGGLAGEGETQYF TGTGCCAGTAGTGGGGGACTAGCGGGAGAGGGAGAGACCCAGTACTTC
NA TRBJ2-4 NA TRBV21-1 16 CASSMGANLAKNIQYF TGTGCCAGCAGCATGGGGGCTAATCTAGCCAAAAACATTCAGTACTTC
NA TRBJ1-2 NA TRBV14 13 CASRGRANYGYTF TGTGCCAGCCGGGGTCGAGCTAACTATGGCTACACCTTC
NA TRBJ1-5 NA TRBV5-1 14 CASSLTGFNQPQHF TGCGCCAGCAGCTTAACGGGGTTCAATCAGCCCCAGCATTTT
NA TRBJ1-2 NA TRBV20-1 10 CSATNYGYTF TGCAGTGCTACTAACTATGGCTACACCTTC
NA TRBJ1-1 NA TRBV30 15 CAWSVLSSRNTEAFF TGTGCCTGGAGTGTACTTTCCAGCAGGAACACTGAAGCTTTCTTT
TRBD2 TRBJ2-7 NA TRBV19 15 CASSPLAGGPYEQYF TGTGCCAGTAGTCCCCTAGCGGGGGGCCCCTACGAGCAGTACTTC
TRBD1 TRBJ2-3 NA TRBV6-4 14 CASSDSHRGDTQYF TGTGCCAGCAGTGACTCGCACAGGGGAGATACGCAGTATTTT
NA TRBJ2-2 few TRBV5-1 15 CASSLEGLPGGELFF TGCGCCAGCAGCCTAGAGGGACTTCCAGGAGGGGAGCTGTTTTTT
TRBD2 TRBJ2-5 NA TRBV10-1 16 CASSEGTGGAQETQYF TGCGCCAGCAGTGAAGGAACCGGGGGGGCTCAAGAGACCCAGTACTTC
TRBD2 TRBJ2-3 NA TRBV7-9 17 CASSLGGLAVWADTQYF TGTGCCAGCAGCTTAGGCGGACTAGCGGTCTGGGCAGATACGCAGTATTTT